This section outlines one T cell receptor (beta chain) sequence together with its context. The antigen it binds to is not known. No much larger clonotype is one base removed from it; base qualities were not supplied. The library was built by means of the immunoSEQ multiplex PCR assay. For the multiplex PCR, a mixture combining 60 forward primers for TCR Vbeta segments and 13 reverse primers for TCR Jbeta segments was used. The CDR3 region of rearranged TCR beta genes was amplified from genomic DNA with a multiplex PCR assay. The Illumina HiSeq System was used to sequence the amplified TCR beta libraries as 87-base-pair reads. As for how the authors treated the data: A later analysis tallied 70 million to 100 million unique TCR beta chains across the 700 or so repertoires, and about 12 million of those chains were shared by two or more donors. Raw reads were error-corrected and collapsed into unique sequences with a nearest-neighbor algorithm that merged closely related sequences to remove PCR and sequencing errors. To assign V, D and J gene segments, CDR3 sequences were aligned to IMGT reference sequences. Each retained sequence needed at least a six-nucleotide match to both a V gene segment and a J gene segment. Rearrangements were classified as productive when the CDR3 lacked stop codons and remained in frame with V and J, and all other rearrangements were classified as non-productive. Following IMGT convention, CDR3 was defined as the stretch from the second conserved V-encoded cysteine up to the conserved J-encoded phenylalanine. The earlier analysis of about 610 of the donors excluded sequences that lacked an unambiguous match to a single V gene segment. An earlier analysis of 500 to 600 of the donors classified V segments as functional when productive rearrangements were above 56.7% and as segregating when the standard deviation between donors was above 5%. A statistical classification framework was built to diagnose cytomegalovirus status from the catalog of TCR beta chain sequences. V and J gene assignment, in a later analysis, came from comparing TCR nucleotide sequences with IMGT/GENE-DB human TR gene sequences. A later analysis assigned CDR3 sequences and most-parsimonious VDJ recombination scenarios with the TCRdist pipeline. In a later analysis, each TCR beta chain was defined by its CDR3 amino acid sequence together with its V-gene family, and reads lacking a unique V-gene family were excluded. In a later analysis, fewer than 650 highly shared, low-generation-probability nucleotide sequences were removed to address suspected cross-contamination and a sequencing artifact. For each public chain, a later analysis derived a clonal expansion index from normalized ranks of inferred template counts within each repertoire. In a later analysis, generation probabilities were computed using a VDJ recombination model fitted to out-of-frame rearrangements, and the results were checked against IGoR. In a later analysis, TCR-TCR, TCR-HLA and TCR-CMV co-occurrence was scored with hypergeometric tests, and a repertoire-size bias correction was applied to TCR pairs. False discovery rates were estimated in a later analysis by permuting HLA or CMV assignments 20 times. In a later analysis, co-occurring TCRs were grouped using DBSCAN, and TCRdist sequence similarity was added for clustering within HLA-allele-positive subsets. Repertoires with fewer than 30,000 or more than 120,000 public chains, plus five repertoires with anomalous nucleotide sharing, were excluded from co-occurrence clustering. As stored in TCRdb, this immuneACCESS dataset retains in-frame rearrangements with V and J assigned. A fraction of the clones does not appear; measured against another copy, unresolved V genes explain less than half of the discrepancy, and the remainder lacks a known reason. D and trimming come from the DNA, and the V and J calls and clone size come from that table. This sample comprises about 93,000 clones, 80% of them detected only once. The ten largest clones add up to around 6.7% of the sample.

Unmatched junction bases come to 7, with V trimmed by 5 bases and J by 3 bases. The germline V gene encodes CDR1 MDHEN and CDR2 SYDVKM. Reading from cysteine to phenylalanine, the CDR3 counts 15 amino acids. Only CDR3 DNA remains: 45 bases, in frame from the first base. The data were obtained in a study of cytomegalovirus exposure and HLA in healthy donors (dated by TCRdb to about 2017). Background for the entire study: An earlier analysis of around 600 of the donors reported roughly 300 Gb of sequence data and 117 million unique TCR beta sequences from around 200 million T cells. About 310 gigabases of sequencing data and around 87 million unique TCR sequences were included in an early release covering 550 to 650 HLA-typed donors. Of the approximately 400 genotyped donors, roughly 80% fell in the genetic ancestry cluster associated with self-reported Caucasian donors. The study was designed to test whether signatures of past pathogen exposure could be identified by cataloging public T cell receptors. The study used immunosequencing to profile the T cell repertoires of 666 subjects and linked those repertoires to cytomegalovirus serostatus. Along with the roughly 700-subject first cohort, a separate validation cohort of over 90 different subjects was used. To predict cytomegalovirus infection status, the study combined high-throughput TCR immunosequencing, statistical association of individual TCRs with disease status, and machine learning. A later analysis re-examined previously published TCR beta repertoires from more than 650 donors and added high-resolution HLA genotyping to investigate patterns of TCR occurrence. Rather than using new phenotypic data, the later analysis identified candidate immune exposures from TCR beta sequences and from how often those sequences occurred across donors. To decide whether each TCR beta V gene segment behaved as functional or pseudogenic, an earlier analysis of approximately 600 of the donors relied on high-throughput TCR beta sequencing. Donor age, sex, ethnicity and CMV serostatus were collected together with the repertoire data. Genome-wide SNP genotypes for about 65% of the roughly 670 donors were used in a later genetic analysis, which treated that subset as a discovery cohort. All discovery cohort repertoires had been generated on a single sequencing platform. Class I and class II HLA loci were covered by the typing at four-digit resolution. Typing coverage differed by locus: A, B, C, DRB1 and DQB1 were typed in about 629-640 donors, DQA1 in about 500, DPA1 in approximately 610, and DPB1 in about 450. Roughly 5 DR-DQ haplotypes were handled as single units for association and clustering, since linkage in the cohort was strong. On average, roughly 240,000 unique TCR beta nucleotide sequences were sequenced per donor among 398 genotyped donors of the cohort, with 15% to 20% of those sequences being non-productive.

In total, approximately 700 healthy bone marrow donors made up the cohort. At the time of sampling, every cohort member was nominally healthy, though immune exposures that went unrecorded were likely present. The donor tested CMV seronegative and was one of the 352 seronegative cohort members. A peripheral blood sample was collected from each donor, and TCR beta sequencing was performed on peripheral blood mononuclear cells. The Qiagen DNeasy Blood Extraction Kit was used to extract genomic DNA from the blood cell samples. Here is what the overall study found, with its caveats: A later analysis found that HLA-associated TCR beta chains were more clonally expanded and had lower generation probabilities than equally common non-associated chains. In a later analysis, most CMV-associated TCR beta chains were found to appear HLA-restricted, with HLA associations seemingly driven largely by CMV exposure. Because HLA typing was unavailable for some donors at each locus, only the typed subset was used in association tests. Cytomegalovirus status was reported to be diagnosed by the classifier with high specificity and sensitivity in both the original and validation cohorts. Because the 87-base-pair reads could not distinguish some IMGT-functional V segments, including TRBV6-2 and TRBV6-3, those segments were excluded. Across donors, most TCR sequences were observed very rarely, whereas some public TCRs were present in many individuals. The presence/absence analyses assumed that sequencing depth was roughly uniform across donors, and that assumption may not be true. A later analysis associated roughly 17,000 TCR beta sequences with specific HLA alleles at a false discovery rate of 0.05. In a later analysis, the rate of TCR association differed among HLA loci, with DRB1 alleles having the most associated TCRs and HLA-C alleles having the fewest. Linkage disequilibrium might explain the correlated functional status among segregating V segments, but an unknown experimental factor could not be excluded. For the cohort, immune exposure information was limited to CMV serostatus. A further reported finding was that TCR beta sequences accurately predicted the HLA-A and HLA-B alleles for most subjects in the first cohort. Broadly in line with IMGT annotations, most TCR beta V segments showed up in productive rearrangements about 87% or about 30% of the time in an earlier analysis of several hundred of the donors. Because counts were too low, about 17 rarely observed V segments, including chromosome 9 orphons, were excluded from the earlier analysis of fewer than 650 of the donors. According to the authors, the approach could potentially be generalized to other disease states and immunological phenotypes. A later genetic analysis reported fewer N-insertions in productive TCRs among donors in an Asian-associated ancestry cluster than the roughly 670-donor mean. In vitro tests confirmed that a few of the cytomegalovirus-associated TCR beta chains recognize cytomegalovirus antigens. A total of 150 to 200 TCR beta chains were listed by the study as associated with cytomegalovirus. Assigning TCR associations to individual alleles was difficult when HLA alleles, especially DR and DQ, strongly co-occurred. In a later analysis, several top co-occurrence clusters were reported to appear linked to parvovirus B19, influenza, CMV and Epstein-Barr virus. This cohort had only TCR beta chains sequenced, and the lack of alpha or paired-chain data limited which features could be detected. An association between a missense DCLRE1C variant and V-gene and J-gene trimming of TCR beta chains was found in a later genetic analysis and replicated in an independent cohort. A cluster of highly shared sequence variants was judged likely to be a technical artifact of the sequencing pipeline.

The chain is made from TRBV28 and TRBJ2-1; 7 bases in between match TRBD1. This sequence originates from a man aged 30 to 39 in good health and CMV-seronegative. The sequenced material came from PBMCs. The CDR3 sequence is CASSPRTGYYNEQFF. The DNA reads TGTGCCAGCAGTCCCCGGACAGGTTACTACAATGAGCAGTTCTTC.